This T cell receptor beta chain originates from a study of shared clonotypes between healthy human individuals. Profiled with immunoSEQ multiplex PCR; TCRdb holds only in-frame clones, not every one. This table holds 2 million to 2.5 million clones, 85% to 95% found once. Germline V gene sequence: CDR1 SGHRS, CDR2 YFSETQ. The V segment lost 8 bases and the J segment 7 bases; nucleotides outside the gene matches: 22. The CDR3 loop spans 17 amino acids. A few counts support this clone. J is TRBJ2-7 and V is TRBV5-1; 9 positions match TRBD2. Sequencing input: naive CD4+ T cells from PBMCs. Subset of the sample: CD45RA+ positively selected. This receptor was obtained from a man younger than 35 in good health. Some clones in this sample may be carry-over from other donors' samples. In DNA form, the CDR3 reads TGCGCCAGTCGGAGGATCGTAGCGGGAGCAGGTCCGGCTGAGCAGTACTTC. Its translation: CASRRIVAGAGPAEQYF. The full variable domain, completed using reference TRBV5-1 and TRBJ2-7, is KAGVTQTPRYLIKTRGQQVTLSCSPISGHRSVSWYQQTPGQGLQFLFEYFSETQRNKGNFPGRFSGRQFSNSRSEMNVSTLELGDSALYLCASRRIVAGAGPAEQYFGPGTRLTVT.